The clone carrying this TCR beta chain was seen more than once but under ten times. Its cognate antigen is unknown. The data belong to a study of identical twins. Points from the study as a whole: Twin pairs had excess sharing that was weaker in beta out-of-frame sequences.

TCRdb redid the calling of the 5' RACE reads with MiXCR, one entry per CDR3 protein. The sample includes around 480,000 distinct CDR3 sequences, around 14% of them seen just once. This CDR3 has 14 residues. V was shortened by 4 bases and J by 1 base, with 10 bases between the two germline ends. CDR1 and CDR2 (germline): MNHEY, SVGAGI. These records were also assigned to another study, of yellow fever vaccine responses in identical twins.

Sample: CD4+ T cells sorted from blood. The TCR sequence derives from a young woman in good health. The chain is built from TRBV6-5 and TRBJ1-1; D unclear. The CDR3 coding sequence is TGTGCCAGCAGTTCCCCGGAGGCGAACACTGAAGCTTTCTTT. Translating it yields CASSSPEANTEAFF.